This T cell receptor (beta chain) was documented in a study of T cells after yellow fever vaccination. TCRdb re-called the 5' RACE reads through MiXCR, storing one row per CDR3 protein. The table lists tens of thousands of distinct CDR3 sequences, 6% to 8% of them singletons. Specimen: CD8+ T cells sorted from PBMCs, collected roughly 14 days after the first yellow fever vaccination. The receptors derive from a man younger than 35 who received the YFV17D yellow fever vaccine.

The rearrangement links TRBV4-1 to TRBJ1-4, with 8 nucleotides matching TRBD1. The CDR3 has 16 amino acids. Per the germline V gene, CDR1 is MGHRA and CDR2 is YSYEKL. J gave up 5 bases and V 0 bases, and 5 bases lay outside the gene matches. This chain's CDR3 is CASSQEKGQVNEKLFF. For the CDR3, the DNA is TGCGCCAGCAGCCAAGAGAAGGGACAGGTCAATGAAAAACTGTTTTTT.